The 7 T cell receptor beta chains in this list originate from one sample, sequenced in a study of CXCR3-negative and CXCR3-positive naive CD8 T cells. Their antigens are not known. Study-wide results and limits: The study found more hydrophobic TRB CDR3s in CXCR3-positive naive cells than in CXCR3-negative naive cells.

UMI labels and 5' RACE were used to prepare the TRB cDNA libraries. TCRdb re-called the 5' RACE reads; one entry per CDR3 protein, DNA not given. Its clone listing holds 120,000 to 150,000 distinct CDR3 sequences. Sequencing used naive CXCR3+ CD8+ T cells from blood. The subset: CD45RO-CCR7+CD27+CD95- naive CD8+ T cells expressing CXCR3 (TNR3+). The receptors here all came from a human donor in good health. Some clones in this sample may be carry-over from other donors' samples.

The V and J genes are TRBV15 and TRBJ2-7; the TCRdb call, TRBD1, lacks DNA for checking. Germline V gene sequence: CDR1 LNHNV, CDR2 YYDKDF (reference sequence). CDR3 size: 13 residues. The CDR3: CATSSRDSSEQYF.

The genes are TRBV29-1 and TRBJ1-2. The CDR3 spans 14 residues. Germline CDR1 is SQVTM and CDR2 is ANQGSEA. CDR3 amino acids: CSVEDPAEVYGYTF.

The J gene is TRBJ1-1, the V gene TRBV29-1. The CDR3 sequence is 15 residues long. Germline V gene lookup returns CDR1 SQVTM and CDR2 ANQGSEA. The CDR3: CSVEWPTGEDTEAFF.

The CDR3 sequence is CSVAQGFGELFF. The rearrangement links TRBV29-1 to TRBJ2-2; TCRdb designates TRBD1, a call that cannot be tested without DNA. The germline V gene encodes CDR1 SQVTM and CDR2 ANQGSEA. The CDR3 has 12 amino acids.

V is TRBV27 and J is TRBJ2-1; the TRBD1 assignment by TCRdb is unverifiable without DNA. The germline V gene has CDR1 MNHEY and CDR2 SMNVEV (reference sequence). There are 16 residues in the CDR3. CDR3 in amino acids: CASSLISVRGINEQFF.

The V call is TRBV27, the J call TRBJ2-5; lacking DNA, the TRBD1 call made by TCRdb goes unchecked. In germline, CDR1 is MNHEY, CDR2 SMNVEV (reference sequence). The CDR3 extends over 13 amino acids. The CDR3 sequence is CASSHPEAETQYF.

The rearrangement joins TRBV27 to TRBJ2-1; TCRdb returns TRBD1, unconfirmable since there is no DNA. Germline CDR1 is MNHEY and CDR2 is SMNVEV (reference sequence). The CDR3 length is 14 residues. CDR3 in amino acids: CASSYGGADNEQFF.